The 8 T cell receptor beta chains in this list originate from one sample, sequenced in a study of shared clonotypes between healthy human individuals (dated by TCRdb to 2018 to 2021). Library prep was done by the immunoSEQ multiplex PCR assay. TCRdb stores this immuneACCESS table with in-frame sequences only. Part of the clones is absent; in the studies checked, under half of the shortfall reflects unresolved V genes, and no reason is known for the rest. The sample includes fewer than 3 million clones, with 80% to 95% observed a single time. The leading ten clones occupy 0.37% of the sample. Sequences were obtained from naive CD4+ T cells from PBMCs. The meaning of the sample's cell subset or site label: CD45RA+ positively selected. The receptors were gathered from a man between 18 and 29 years old in good health. Some clones in this sample may be carry-over from other donors' samples.

J is TRBJ1-2 and V is TRBV28, with 7 bases lining up with TRBD1. This CDR3 is built from 13 residues. Germline V gene lookup returns CDR1 MDHEN and CDR2 SYDVKM. With 6 bases clipped from V and 8 bases from J, the junction kept 9 bases outside the gene matches. The CDR3 nucleotides read TGTGCCAGCAGCCCCGACAGGGAAAGGGGCTACACCTTC. This encodes CASSPDRERGYTF.

This clone showed up just a few times. The rearrangement joins TRBV27 to TRBJ2-4; 8 bases agree with TRBD1. This CDR3 comprises 13 residues. The trim removed 3 bases at V and 7 bases at J, leaving 2 bases unmatched. Germline V CDR1 and CDR2: MNHEY, SMNVEV (reference sequence). CDR3 nucleotide sequence: TGTGCCAGCAGTTTGAACAGGGGGAACATTCAGTACTTC. Translation gives CASSLNRGNIQYF.

This chain connects TRBV25-1 to TRBJ2-2; D may be TRBD1 or TRBD2 (5 bases each). The germline V and J ends were trimmed by 3 bases and 4 bases, with 15 bases remaining between them. The CDR3 length is 16 residues. Germline lookup yields CDR1 MGHDK and CDR2 SYGVNS. DNA of the CDR3: TGTGCCAGCAGTGAGTCCCGGGACGGGTTCACCGGGGAGCTGTTTTTT. It specifies CASSESRDGFTGELFF.

This clone was recorded only once. The V gene is TRBV10-3, the J gene TRBJ2-2; D is possibly TRBD1 (6 bases). This CDR3 region has 17 residues. Germline CDR1 is ENHRY and CDR2 is SYGVKD. V lost 0 bases and J 1 base, leaving 12 bases between the germline ends. The CDR3 sequence is CAISESNLGQNTGELFF. The DNA of the CDR3 is TGTGCCATCAGTGAGTCGAATTTGGGACAGAACACCGGGGAGCTGTTTTTT.

V usage is TRBV7-9 and J usage is TRBJ2-3, with 15 bases aligning to TRBD2. CDR1 SEHNR and CDR2 FQNEAQ come from the germline V gene (reference sequence). The CDR3 totals 19 residues. The V and J ends lost 2 bases and 0 bases, in that order; junction bases with no gene match: 6. DNA for the CDR3: TGTGCCAGCAGCTTACTACCGGGACTAGCGGGAGGAAGCACAGATACGCAGTATTTT. As protein: CASSLLPGLAGGSTDTQYF.

The chain employs TRBV6-1 and TRBJ2-1; perhaps TRBD2 as D (7 bases). Trimming took 4 bases from V and 4 from J, leaving 17 bases between them. This CDR3 has 16 amino acids. Per germline, CDR1 MNHNS and CDR2 SASEGT. CDR3 loop: CASSAGGRGTYNEQFF. For the CDR3, the DNA is TGTGCCAGCAGTGCCGGGGGGCGGGGCACATACAATGAGCAGTTCTTC.

The chain has TRBV18 and TRBJ2-1; no reliable D call. V gave up 8 bases and J gave up 4 bases, with 18 bases separating them. The CDR3 has 15 amino acids. Germline V gives CDR1 KGHSH, CDR2 LQKENI. The CDR3 region has the DNA TGTGCCAGCCTCTTGGGGTGGGCGGATTACAATGAGCAGTTCTTC. Amino acid sequence: CASLLGWADYNEQFF.

V usage is TRBV4-1 and J usage is TRBJ1-2; no firm D call. V lost 5 bases, J lost 3 bases, and 10 bases lay in between. The CDR3 spans 13 residues. The germline V gene has CDR1 MGHRA and CDR2 YSYEKL. CDR3 DNA sequence: TGCGCCAGCAGCAGAAGCCCCTACTATGGCTACACCTTC. Its protein is CASSRSPYYGYTF.